Listed below are T cell receptor beta chains from one sample, sequenced in a study of blood T cell repertoires in COVID-19. Sequencing was performed with immunoSEQ multiplex PCR; in TCRdb, only in-frame clones are kept and a portion is missing. The profile covers tens of thousands of clones, with 70% to 90% appearing a single time and about 15% taken by the ten largest. Material: peripheral blood. These receptors all stem from a woman aged 70 to 79 with acute or convalescent COVID-19. Both conserved end residues are part of each CDR3. A D gene is named only where the DNA matches it firmly. Rows may omit the clone size; those that give it use once, few, many or a size class.

clone_size | j_call | d_call | v_call | cdr3_nt | cdr3_aa
. | TRBJ2-5 | TRBD2 | TRBV7-9 | TGTGCCAGCAGCTTAGATACTAGCGGGGGCTTGACCCAGTACTTC | CASSLDTSGGLTQYF
. | TRBJ2-3 | TRBD2 | TRBV6-1 | TGTGCCAGCAGTGAAGTTGATGGAGGGCTAGCGGGAGGAAGTCAAAGAGATACGCAGTATTTT | CASSEVDGGLAGGSQRDTQYF
. | TRBJ1-2 | . | TRBV27 | TGTGCCAGCAGTTTACAGGGTTTTTATGGCTACACCTTC | CASSLQGFYGYTF
. | TRBJ2-1 | . | TRBV3-1/TRBV3-2 | TGTGCCAGCAGCCAAGATAACTTTGTCGGGAACAATGAGCAGTTCTTC | CASSQDNFVGNNEQFF
. | TRBJ1-5 | TRBD1 | TRBV6-5 | TGTGCCAGCAGCCAACGGACAGGGGGCAATCAGCCCCAGCATTTT | CASSQRTGGNQPQHF
. | TRBJ2-1 | . | TRBV30 | TGTGCCTGGAGTGTCGGAGGTGAGCAGTTCTTC | CAWSVGGEQFF
. | TRBJ2-2 | . | TRBV5-6 | TGTGCCAGCAGCTCAGGGCAACTCGGTGGCACCGGGGAGCTGTTTTTT | CASSSGQLGGTGELFF
. | TRBJ2-2 | TRBD1 | TRBV7-9 | TGTGCCAGCAGCTTACCTATCGGGACAGAGAAGAACACCGGGGAGCTGTTTTTT | CASSLPIGTEKNTGELFF
. | TRBJ2-1 | TRBD2 | TRBV4-3 | TGCGCCAGCAGCCAAGACCCGGGACTAGCGGGCCTCAATGAGCAGTTCTTC | CASSQDPGLAGLNEQFF
. | TRBJ2-3 | . | TRBV6-5 | TGTGCCAGCAGTTACTTCGGGGGGCGCAGCACAGATACGCAGTATTTT | CASSYFGGRSTDTQYF
. | TRBJ1-5 | . | TRBV4-1 | TGCGCCAGCAGCCAAGATCCCCGAGCCAATCAGCCCCAGCATTTT | CASSQDPRANQPQHF
. | TRBJ1-2 | TRBD1 | TRBV5-1 | TGCGCCAGCAGCTCAGGGGGTCGGGACTATGGCTACACCTTC | CASSSGGRDYGYTF
. | TRBJ1-1 | . | TRBV15 | TGTGCCACCAGCAGAGATCCGGGGCGGGGGACGAACACTGAAGCTTTCTTT | CATSRDPGRGTNTEAFF
. | TRBJ2-2 | . | TRBV2 | TGTGCCAGCAGGGTAGACACCGGGGAGCTGTTTTTT | CASRVDTGELFF
. | TRBJ1-6 | . | TRBV7-9 | TGTGCCAGCAGCTTAGTGGCCTCTAGTTCACCCCTCCACTTT | CASSLVASSSPLHF
. | TRBJ1-1 | . | TRBV7-8 | TGTGCCAGCAGCTTAGGGGGGCAGCCCCGAGGCACTGAAGCTTTCTTT | CASSLGGQPRGTEAFF
. | TRBJ2-1 | TRBD2 | TRBV19 | TGTGCCAGTAGAGGACTAGCGGGAGGATCCTTTGAGCAGTTCTTC | CASRGLAGGSFEQFF
. | TRBJ1-1 | TRBD1 | TRBV19 | TGTGCCAGTAGTATCCCGGGACAGGGTAGGACTGAAGCTTTCTTT | CASSIPGQGRTEAFF
. | TRBJ1-1 | . | TRBV5-4 | TGTGCCAGCAGCTCGAGACAGCCGCCTCAAGCTTTCTTT | CASSSRQPPQAFF
. | TRBJ2-1 | TRBD1 | TRBV5-8 | TGTGCCAGCAGCCCCCCGGACAGGGTGTTAGGGAATGAGCAGTTCTTC | CASSPPDRVLGNEQFF
. | TRBJ2-2 | TRBD2 | TRBV7-2 | TGTGCCAGCAGCTTAAATTTTTGGACTAGCGGGAGGCCCGGGGAGCTGTTTTTT | CASSLNFWTSGRPGELFF
. | TRBJ1-6 | TRBD1 | TRBV5-1 | TGCGCCAGCAGCTCGTTCGGCAGGGGGCGCGGGTCACCCCTCCACTTT | CASSSFGRGRGSPLHF
. | TRBJ1-1 | . | TRBV6-1 | TGTGCCAGCAGTGAATCCCCAAGACACGAAGCTTTCTTT | CASSESPRHEAFF
. | TRBJ1-1 | TRBD1 | TRBV27 | TGTGCCAGCAGTCCCTGGACAGGGGGCTATAGTACTGAAGCTTTCTTT | CASSPWTGGYSTEAFF
. | TRBJ1-1 | . | TRBV7-8 | TGTGCCAGCAGCCCCCCGAAATCGGACACTGAAGCTTTCTTT | CASSPPKSDTEAFF
few | TRBJ2-2 | . | TRBV7-9 | TGTGCCAGCAGCCCTCACGACAGCGCGAACACCGGGGAGCTGTTTTTT | CASSPHDSANTGELFF
. | TRBJ2-2 | TRBD1 | TRBV7-2 | TGTGCCAGCAGTATCGGACAGGGACGAACCGGGGAGCTGTTTTTT | CASSIGQGRTGELFF
. | TRBJ1-2 | . | TRBV5-8 | TGTGCCAGCAGCTTGTCTACCGGCTATGGCTACACCTTC | CASSLSTGYGYTF
. | TRBJ2-2 | . | TRBV11-3 | TGTGCCAGCAGCCTCGAGACAGCGAACACCGGGGAGCTGTTTTTT | CASSLETANTGELFF
. | TRBJ1-3 | . | TRBV7-2 | TGTGCCAGCACCGCCACAGGGTTAGGTGGAAACACCATATATTTT | CASTATGLGGNTIYF
. | TRBJ2-1 | TRBD2 | TRBV2 | TGTGCCAGCAGGGGGACTAGCGGGGGCCTATACAATGAGCAGTTCTTC | CASRGTSGGLYNEQFF
once | TRBJ1-2 | . | TRBV3-1/TRBV3-2 | TGTGCCAGCAGCCCCACCTGGGGGCAGAGCTATGGCTACACCTTC | CASSPTWGQSYGYTF
. | TRBJ2-2 | . | TRBV2 | TGTGCCAGCGGGAGGTTCGGCACCGGGGAGCTGTTTTTT | CASGRFGTGELFF
. | TRBJ2-1 | . | TRBV19 | TGTGCCAGTAGTTGGCAGCTAGATTACAATGAGCAGTTCTTC | CASSWQLDYNEQFF
. | TRBJ2-1 | . | TRBV19 | TGTGCCAGTACCCCGACAGGGAGGAATGAGCAGTTCTTC | CASTPTGRNEQFF
. | TRBJ1-2 | TRBD1 | TRBV19 | TGTGCCAGTAGCGGGGACAGACTTTCCCCCTTGGATGGCTACACCTTC | CASSGDRLSPLDGYTF
. | TRBJ2-3 | TRBD1 | TRBV28 | TGTGCCAGCACCTACAGGGGGCGTTCAGATACGCAGTATTTT | CASTYRGRSDTQYF
few | TRBJ1-1 | . | TRBV25-1 | TGTGCCAGCAGTGATTCGTACAGGCCCCTGAACACTGAAGCTTTCTTT | CASSDSYRPLNTEAFF
. | TRBJ2-1 | TRBD2 | TRBV6-2/TRBV6-3 | TGTGCCAGCAGTTACTATCCGGGAGGGCCTAACAATGAGCAGTTCTTC | CASSYYPGGPNNEQFF
. | TRBJ2-1 | . | TRBV7-8 | TGTGCCAGCGCAAAGGGGGACTATTGGGATGAGCAGTTCTTC | CASAKGDYWDEQFF
. | TRBJ2-5 | TRBD2 | TRBV6-5 | TGTGCCAGCAGTCCGGCGGGGGGGCACGAGACCCAGTACTTC | CASSPAGGHETQYF
. | TRBJ2-2 | TRBD2 | TRBV5-6 | TGTGCCAGCAGCCCAATAGCGGGAGGCACCGGGGAGCTGTTTTTT | CASSPIAGGTGELFF
few | TRBJ2-1 | . | TRBV5-1 | TGCGCCAGCAGCTCTGGACACTACAATGAGCAGTTCTTC | CASSSGHYNEQFF
. | TRBJ1-5 | . | TRBV27 | TGTGCCAGCAGTTCGAGGGTTAGCCGCAATCAGCCCCAGCATTTT | CASSSRVSRNQPQHF
once | TRBJ1-1 | TRBD1 | TRBV7-9 | TGTGCCAGCAGAAAACCGGGACAGGGACACACTGAAGCTTTCTTT | CASRKPGQGHTEAFF
. | TRBJ2-2 | TRBD2 | TRBV24-1 | TGTGCCACCAGACGGGGGGACACCGGGGAGCTGTTTTTT | CATRRGDTGELFF
few | TRBJ2-2 | TRBD2 | TRBV7-2 | TGTGCCAGCAGCCTCGTGGGACTAGTTGGCACCGGGGAGCTGTTTTTT | CASSLVGLVGTGELFF
. | TRBJ2-1 | . | TRBV7-8 | TGTGCCAGCAGCTCTACCGGGACTGCACTGTTCAATGAGCAGTTCTTC | CASSSTGTALFNEQFF
once | TRBJ1-1 | . | TRBV12-3/TRBV12-4 | TGTGCCAGCAGTTTATCCGGGGGGACTGAAGCTTTCTTT | CASSLSGGTEAFF
once | TRBJ2-3 | . | TRBV10-2 | TGCGCCAGCAGGTCCCGGGATTTAGGTGGCACAGATACGCAGTATTTT | CASRSRDLGGTDTQYF
. | TRBJ2-1 | . | TRBV12-5 | TGTGCTAGTGGTTTGTCCACAGGGTTCAGGCCCGATGAGCAGTTCTTC | CASGLSTGFRPDEQFF
. | TRBJ2-5 | TRBD1 | TRBV19 | TGTGCCAGTAGTTTGACAGGAGACAGGGGCCAAGAGACCCAGTACTTC | CASSLTGDRGQETQYF
once | TRBJ2-3 | TRBD2 | TRBV30 | TGTGCCTGGAGTGTCGGGACTAGCGGGAGCACAGATACGCAGTATTTT | CAWSVGTSGSTDTQYF
. | TRBJ1-2 | . | TRBV7-2 | TGTGCCAGCAGCTTAGATAGTACAGCGGACTATGGCTACACCTTC | CASSLDSTADYGYTF
. | TRBJ1-6 | . | TRBV30 | TGTGCCTGGAGTGAGGGGACTGCCCATAATTCACCCCTCCACTTT | CAWSEGTAHNSPLHF
. | TRBJ1-2 | . | TRBV6-1 | TGTGCCAGCAGTGAAGGTTCAATCGACAGGTTTCCTCTAGGTAGTGGCTACACCTTC | CASSEGSIDRFPLGSGYTF
. | TRBJ1-5 | TRBD1 | TRBV6-2/TRBV6-3 | TGTGCCAGCAGTTTCTACAGGGGGCTGGGTCAGCCCCAGCATTTT | CASSFYRGLGQPQHF
. | TRBJ1-1 | TRBD1 | TRBV10-2 | TGCGCCAGCAGTGACCCCGGGACAGGGAAAAATGAAGCTTTCTTT | CASSDPGTGKNEAFF
. | TRBJ1-4 | . | TRBV28 | TGTGCCACCCCAGGGCCGGATAATGAAAAACTGTTTTTT | CATPGPDNEKLFF
. | TRBJ1-2 | . | TRBV20-1 | TGCAGTGCAGGGGGAAGTAGGGGCTACACCTTC | CSAGGSRGYTF